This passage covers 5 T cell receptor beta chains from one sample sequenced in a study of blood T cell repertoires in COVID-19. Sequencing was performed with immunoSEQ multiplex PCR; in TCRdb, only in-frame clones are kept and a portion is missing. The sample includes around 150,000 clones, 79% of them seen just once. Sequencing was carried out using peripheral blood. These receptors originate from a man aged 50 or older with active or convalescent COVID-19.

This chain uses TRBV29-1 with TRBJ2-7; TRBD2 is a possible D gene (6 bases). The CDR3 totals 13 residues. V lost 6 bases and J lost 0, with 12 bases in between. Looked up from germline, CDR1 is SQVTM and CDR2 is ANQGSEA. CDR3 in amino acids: CSVGTVSSYEQYF. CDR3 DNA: TGCAGCGTCGGGACTGTAAGCTCCTACGAGCAGTACTTC.

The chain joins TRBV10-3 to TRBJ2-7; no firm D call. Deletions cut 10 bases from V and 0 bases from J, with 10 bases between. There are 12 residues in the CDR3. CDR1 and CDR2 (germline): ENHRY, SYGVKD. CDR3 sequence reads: CATSLDSYEQYF. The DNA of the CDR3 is TGTGCCACCTCGCTAGACTCCTACGAGCAGTACTTC.

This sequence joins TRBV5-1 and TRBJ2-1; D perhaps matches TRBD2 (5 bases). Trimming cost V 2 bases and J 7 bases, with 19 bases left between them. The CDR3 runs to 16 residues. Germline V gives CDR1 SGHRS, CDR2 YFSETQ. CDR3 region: CASSLVGSREVNEQFF. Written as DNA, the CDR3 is TGCGCCAGCAGCTTAGTGGGGAGCCGCGAAGTGAATGAGCAGTTCTTC.

CDR3 loop: CATSDPGASGRFGDEQFF. As DNA, the CDR3 is TGTGCCACCAGTGATCCGGGGGCTAGCGGGAGGTTCGGTGATGAGCAGTTCTTC. J is TRBJ2-1 and V is TRBV24-1; 11 bases agree with TRBD2. The CDR3 covers 18 residues. Germline CDR1 KGHDR, CDR2 SFDVKD. V dropped 3 bases and J dropped 8; count of bases not matched to a gene: 14.

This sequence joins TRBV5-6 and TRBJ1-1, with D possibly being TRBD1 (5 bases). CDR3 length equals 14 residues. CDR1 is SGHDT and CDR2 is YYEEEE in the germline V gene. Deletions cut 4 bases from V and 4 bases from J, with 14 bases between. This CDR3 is CASSGNGGTTEAFF. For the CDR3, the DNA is TGTGCCAGCAGCGGGAATGGGGGGACCACTGAAGCTTTCTTT.